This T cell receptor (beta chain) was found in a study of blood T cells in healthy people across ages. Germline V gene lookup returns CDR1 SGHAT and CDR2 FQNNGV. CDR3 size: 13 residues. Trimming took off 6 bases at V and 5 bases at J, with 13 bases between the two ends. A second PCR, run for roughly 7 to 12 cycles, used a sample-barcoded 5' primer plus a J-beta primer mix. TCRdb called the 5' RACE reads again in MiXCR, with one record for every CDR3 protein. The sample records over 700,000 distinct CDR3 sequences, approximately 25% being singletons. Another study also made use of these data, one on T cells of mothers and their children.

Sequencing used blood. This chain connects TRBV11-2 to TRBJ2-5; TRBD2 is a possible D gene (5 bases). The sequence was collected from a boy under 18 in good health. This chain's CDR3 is CASRRTVRETQYF. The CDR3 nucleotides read TGTGCCAGCAGACGGACTGTTCGGGAGACCCAGTACTTC.